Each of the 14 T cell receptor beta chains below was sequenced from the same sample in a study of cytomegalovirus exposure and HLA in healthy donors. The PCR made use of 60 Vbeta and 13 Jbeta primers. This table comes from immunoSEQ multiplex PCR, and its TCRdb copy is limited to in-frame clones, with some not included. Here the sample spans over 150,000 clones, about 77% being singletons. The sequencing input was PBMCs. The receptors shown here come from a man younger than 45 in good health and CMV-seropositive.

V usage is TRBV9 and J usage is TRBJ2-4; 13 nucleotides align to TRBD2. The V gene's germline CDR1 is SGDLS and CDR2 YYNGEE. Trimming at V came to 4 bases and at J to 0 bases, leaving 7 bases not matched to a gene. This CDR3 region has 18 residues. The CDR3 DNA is TGTGCCAGCAGCATGACTAGCGGGAGGCCACTAGCCAAAAACATTCAGTACTTC. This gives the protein CASSMTSGRPLAKNIQYF.

Here the CDR3 reads CASRAGQKQFF. The CDR3 DNA is TGTGCCAGCAGGGCCGGACAGAAGCAGTTCTTC. This chain connects TRBV6-1 to TRBJ2-1, with a tentative D call TRBD1 (6 bases). Germline assignment: CDR1 MNHNS and CDR2 SASEGT. Trimming shortened V by 6 bases and J by 11 bases, and 11 bases separated the two germline ends. CDR3 length equals 11 residues.

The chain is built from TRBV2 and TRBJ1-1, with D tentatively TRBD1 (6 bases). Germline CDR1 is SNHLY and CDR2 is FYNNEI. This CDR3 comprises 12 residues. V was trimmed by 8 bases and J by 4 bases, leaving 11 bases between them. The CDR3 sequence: CASRQGPTEAFF. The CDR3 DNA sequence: TGTGCCAGCCGGCAGGGGCCCACTGAAGCTTTCTTT.

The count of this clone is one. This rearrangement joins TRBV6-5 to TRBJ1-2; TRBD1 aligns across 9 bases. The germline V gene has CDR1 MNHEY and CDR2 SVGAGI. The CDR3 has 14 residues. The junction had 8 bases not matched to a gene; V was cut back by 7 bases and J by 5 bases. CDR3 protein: CASNLGQGVYGYTF. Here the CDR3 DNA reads TGTGCCAGCAACCTGGGACAGGGAGTTTATGGCTACACCTTC.

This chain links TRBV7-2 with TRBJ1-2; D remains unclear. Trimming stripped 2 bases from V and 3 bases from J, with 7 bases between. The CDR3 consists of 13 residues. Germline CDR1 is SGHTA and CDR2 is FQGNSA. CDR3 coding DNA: TGTGCCAGCAGCTTAAGCACGTACTATGGCTACACCTTC. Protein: CASSLSTYYGYTF.

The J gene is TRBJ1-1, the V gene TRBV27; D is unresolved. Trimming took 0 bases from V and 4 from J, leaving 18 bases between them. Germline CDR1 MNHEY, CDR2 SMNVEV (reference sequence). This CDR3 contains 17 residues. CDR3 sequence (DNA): TGTGCCAGCAGTTTATCGGCCGTCATCCTGGGAGGCACTGAAGCTTTCTTT. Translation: CASSLSAVILGGTEAFF.

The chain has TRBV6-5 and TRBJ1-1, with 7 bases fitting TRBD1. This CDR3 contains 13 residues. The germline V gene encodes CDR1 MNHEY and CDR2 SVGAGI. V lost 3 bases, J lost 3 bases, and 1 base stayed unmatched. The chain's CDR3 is CASSYQGDTEAFF. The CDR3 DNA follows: TGTGCCAGCAGTTATCAGGGGGACACTGAAGCTTTCTTT.

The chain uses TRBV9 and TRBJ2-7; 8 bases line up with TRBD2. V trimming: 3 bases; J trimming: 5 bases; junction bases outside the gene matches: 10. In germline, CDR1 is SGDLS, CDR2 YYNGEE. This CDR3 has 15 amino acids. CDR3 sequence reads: CASSAGGVSPHEQYF. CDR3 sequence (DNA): TGTGCCAGCAGCGCGGGGGGGGTGAGCCCCCACGAGCAGTACTTC.

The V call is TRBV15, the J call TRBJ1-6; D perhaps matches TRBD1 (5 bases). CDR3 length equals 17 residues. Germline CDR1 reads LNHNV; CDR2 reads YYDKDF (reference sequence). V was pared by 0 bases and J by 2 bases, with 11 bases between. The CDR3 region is CATSRDLDSTYNSPLHF. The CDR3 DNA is TGTGCCACCAGCAGAGATTTAGACAGTACCTATAATTCACCCCTCCACTTT.

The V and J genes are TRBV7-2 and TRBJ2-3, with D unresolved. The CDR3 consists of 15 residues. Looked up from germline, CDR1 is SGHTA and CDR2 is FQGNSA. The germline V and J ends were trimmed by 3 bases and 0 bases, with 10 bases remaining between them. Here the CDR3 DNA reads TGTGCCAGCAGCTTCTCCCGGTCTAGCACAGATACGCAGTATTTT. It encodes CASSFSRSSTDTQYF. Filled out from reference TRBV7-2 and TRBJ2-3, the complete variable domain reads GAGVSQSPSNKVTEKGKDVELRCDPISGHTALYWYRQSLGQGLEFLIYFQGNSAPDKSGLPSDRFSAERTGGSVSTLTIQRTQQEDSAVYLCASSFSRSSTDTQYFGPGTRLTVL.

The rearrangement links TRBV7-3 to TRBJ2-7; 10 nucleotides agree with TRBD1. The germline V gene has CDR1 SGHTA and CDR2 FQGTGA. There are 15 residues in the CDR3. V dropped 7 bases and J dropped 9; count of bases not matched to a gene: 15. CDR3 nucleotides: TGTGCCAGCATGCCCGGGACAGGGGTACGTGGCTGGCAGTACTTC. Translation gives CASMPGTGVRGWQYF.

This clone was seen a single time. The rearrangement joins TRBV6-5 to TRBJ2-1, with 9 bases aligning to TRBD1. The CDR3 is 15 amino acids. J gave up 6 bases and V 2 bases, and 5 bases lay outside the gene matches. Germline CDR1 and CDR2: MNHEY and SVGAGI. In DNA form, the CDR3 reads TGTGCCAGCAGTTACCTACTGACAGGGGGCAATGAGCAGTTCTTC. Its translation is CASSYLLTGGNEQFF.

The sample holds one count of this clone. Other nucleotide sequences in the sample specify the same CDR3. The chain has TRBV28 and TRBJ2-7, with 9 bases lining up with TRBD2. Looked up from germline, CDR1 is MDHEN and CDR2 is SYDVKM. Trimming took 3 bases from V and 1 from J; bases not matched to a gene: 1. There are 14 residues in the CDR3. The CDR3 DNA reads TGTGCCAGCAGTTTTAGCGGGAGTTCCTACGAGCAGTACTTC. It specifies CASSFSGSSYEQYF.

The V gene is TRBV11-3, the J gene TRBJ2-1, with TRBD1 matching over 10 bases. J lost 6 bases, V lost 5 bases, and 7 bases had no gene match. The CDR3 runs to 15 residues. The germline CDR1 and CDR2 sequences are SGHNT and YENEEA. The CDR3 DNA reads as TGTGCCAGCAGCCCGCCGGGACAGGGGCGCAATGAGCAGTTCTTC. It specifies CASSPPGQGRNEQFF.